This record looks at one T cell receptor (beta chain) sequence and its context. What it recognizes is unknown. Clones were sequenced by immunoSEQ multiplex PCR, and TCRdb holds only the in-frame ones, with some missing. Of approximately 81,000 clones detected, 85% appear once; the ten largest clones hold roughly 2%. Germline CDR1 reads LGHNA; CDR2 reads YNFKEQ. CDR3 length equals 17 residues. V trimming: 2 bases; J trimming: 6 bases; junction bases outside the gene matches: 11. Indicated time point: week 23, last vaccination. It was 300 ug of mutant IDH1 20-mer peptide that made up each vaccine dose, given with topical imiquimod. This sample is drawn from a study of a mutant IDH1 vaccine in newly diagnosed glioma. At the level of the study: Vaccination followed radiotherapy alone by 4-6 weeks, or accompanied temozolomide cycles. Patients got radiotherapy, temozolomide, or both beforehand, and most got both.

The V and J genes are TRBV4-2 and TRBJ2-7; 12 bases agree with TRBD2. This clonotype was sampled from a man younger than 40 with glioma. Some clones in this sample may be carry-over from other donors' samples. Sequenced here: PBMCs, sampled from a glioma patient whose treatment included an IDH1 peptide vaccine. CDR3 loop: CASSQRGTSGLNIEQYF. In DNA form, the CDR3 reads TGTGCCAGCAGCCAACGGGGGACTAGCGGGTTGAACATCGAGCAGTACTTC.